This T cell receptor beta chain emerged from a study of blood T cell repertoires in COVID-19. Details on this clone: This specimen includes other DNA sequences encoding the same CDR3.

Measured with immunoSEQ multiplex PCR; TCRdb has only the in-frame clones, and not every one. This table holds 150,000 to 200,000 clones, 85% to 90% found once. The receptor comes from a woman aged 50 to 60 who had recovered from COVID-19. Material: PBMCs or T cells enriched from blood (not recorded which).

The CDR3: CASSYGTANTEAFF. CDR3 DNA sequence: TGTGCCAGCAGTTACGGGACAGCGAACACTGAAGCTTTCTTT. The genes are TRBV6-5 and TRBJ1-1; 7 bases match TRBD1. This CDR3 is 14 amino acids long. The germline V gene encodes CDR1 MNHEY and CDR2 SVGAGI. V lost 2 bases to trimming and J lost 1 base; unmatched junction nucleotides: 1.